Listed below are T cell receptor beta chains from one sample, sequenced in a study of identifying expanded T cells in peripheral blood. Profiled with immunoSEQ multiplex PCR; TCRdb holds only in-frame clones, not every one. Of about 80,000 clones in the sample, around nine tenths were seen once. The sequencing sample was made of blood. Receptors were obtained from a person aged 18 to 75 in good health. Each CDR3 is given with its conserved first and last residue. The D gene is left open where the match is weak. Some rows have no size entry. The others give once, few or many, or a class for an expanded clone.

D gene	V gene	J gene	clone size	CDR3 protein	CDR3 DNA
-	TRBV6-5	TRBJ2-7	-	CASSLVPGFEQYF	TGTGCCAGCAGTTTGGTCCCAGGGTTCGAGCAGTACTTC
-	TRBV7-9	TRBJ2-2	once	CASSLGSTGELFF	TGTGCCAGCAGCTTAGGCAGCACCGGGGAGCTGTTTTTT
-	TRBV7-8	TRBJ2-6	-	CASIRPRAGPFFSGANVLTF	TGTGCCAGCATCAGACCACGAGCCGGCCCGTTCTTCTCTGGGGCCAACGTCCTGACTTTC
TRBD2	TRBV7-2	TRBJ2-1	-	CASSLTSREGEQFF	TGTGCCAGCAGCTTGACTAGCCGGGAGGGTGAGCAGTTCTTC
-	TRBV10-1	TRBJ1-5	-	CASFGGQHDQPQHF	TGCGCCAGCTTTGGGGGGCAACACGATCAGCCCCAGCATTTT
-	TRBV19	TRBJ1-2	-	CASSEGRYYGYTF	TGTGCCAGTAGCGAGGGAAGGTACTATGGCTACACCTTC
-	TRBV4-2	TRBJ2-2	-	CASSQEKGLGELFF	TGTGCCAGCAGCCAAGAAAAGGGGCTCGGGGAGCTGTTTTTT
-	TRBV5-6	TRBJ2-7	once	CASSLNAGGEYF	TGTGCCAGCAGCCTAAACGCCGGGGGTGAGTACTTC
TRBD1	TRBV27	TRBJ2-1	-	CASSPMGQGIGEQFF	TGTGCCAGCAGTCCGATGGGACAGGGGATAGGTGAGCAGTTCTTC
TRBD1	TRBV7-9	TRBJ1-5	-	CASSLPGGGPQHF	TGTGCCAGCAGCTTGCCAGGGGGCGGGCCCCAGCATTTT
-	TRBV14	TRBJ2-7	-	CASSQGPGYEQYF	TGTGCCAGCAGCCAAGGGCCAGGGTACGAGCAGTACTTC
-	TRBV10-3	TRBJ2-5	-	CATGDQETQYF	TGTGCCACCGGCGACCAAGAGACCCAGTACTTC
-	TRBV30	TRBJ2-5	-	CAWSVGRDLDTETQYF	TGTGCCTGGAGTGTGGGTCGGGACCTAGATACTGAGACCCAGTACTTC
TRBD1	TRBV19	TRBJ1-2	once	CASSMTDREYYGYTF	TGTGCCAGTAGTATGACTGACAGGGAGTATTATGGCTACACCTTC
TRBD1	TRBV5-1	TRBJ2-2	-	CASRTDRGYTGELFF	TGCGCCAGCAGGACGGACAGGGGGTACACCGGGGAGCTGTTTTTT
-	TRBV2	TRBJ1-5	-	CASSEGWTGNQPQHF	TGTGCCAGCAGTGAAGGCTGGACAGGCAATCAGCCCCAGCATTTT
-	TRBV27	TRBJ2-7	-	CASSLSQGSYEQYF	TGTGCCAGCAGTTTATCCCAGGGATCATACGAGCAGTACTTC
TRBD1	TRBV19	TRBJ1-1	-	CASSIEGLGTVNTEAFF	TGTGCCAGTAGTATAGAGGGGTTGGGGACAGTGAACACTGAAGCTTTCTTT
-	TRBV27	TRBJ1-5	-	CASSLYPINQPQHF	TGTGCCAGCAGTTTATACCCAATCAATCAGCCCCAGCATTTT
-	TRBV7-9	TRBJ1-2	few	CASSPGTNGYTF	TGTGCCAGCAGCCCCGGGACAAATGGCTACACCTTC
-	TRBV9	TRBJ1-1	-	CASSGTVMNTEAFF	TGTGCCAGCAGCGGGACAGTCATGAACACTGAAGCTTTCTTT
-	TRBV29-1	TRBJ2-7	-	CSVEVRGLFNEQYF	TGCAGCGTTGAAGTTCGAGGACTATTTAACGAGCAGTACTTC
-	TRBV18	TRBJ2-1	-	CASSRIQGGAPSSYNEQFF	TGTGCCAGCTCGCGAATCCAGGGGGGGGCCCCCAGCTCCTACAATGAGCAGTTCTTC
TRBD1	TRBV5-5	TRBJ2-7	once	CASSLGQGNSYEQYF	TGTGCCAGCAGCTTGGGACAGGGGAACTCCTACGAGCAGTACTTC
-	TRBV7-6	TRBJ2-2	-	CASSRRGGGGELFF	TGTGCCAGCAGCCGGCGTGGAGGGGGCGGGGAGCTGTTTTTT
-	TRBV7-8	TRBJ1-4	-	CASSLVGTGNEKLFF	TGTGCCAGCAGCTTAGTGGGAACAGGGAATGAAAAACTGTTTTTT
-	TRBV10-1	TRBJ2-1	-	CASSESFGVSYNEQFF	TGCGCCAGCAGTGAGTCTTTTGGGGTTTCCTACAATGAGCAGTTCTTC
-	TRBV7-6	TRBJ1-5	few	CASSPMAGQLRQPQHF	TGTGCCAGCAGCCCCATGGCCGGACAGTTGAGGCAGCCCCAGCATTTT
-	TRBV28	TRBJ1-1	few	CASSPLWREEAFF	TGTGCCAGCAGCCCACTTTGGAGAGAGGAAGCTTTCTTT
TRBD1	TRBV30	TRBJ1-2	-	CAWIQTGANYGYTF	TGTGCCTGGATACAGACAGGGGCAAACTATGGCTACACCTTC
-	TRBV19	TRBJ2-1	-	CASTLGGPREQFF	TGTGCCAGTACCCTAGGGGGTCCGAGGGAGCAGTTCTTC